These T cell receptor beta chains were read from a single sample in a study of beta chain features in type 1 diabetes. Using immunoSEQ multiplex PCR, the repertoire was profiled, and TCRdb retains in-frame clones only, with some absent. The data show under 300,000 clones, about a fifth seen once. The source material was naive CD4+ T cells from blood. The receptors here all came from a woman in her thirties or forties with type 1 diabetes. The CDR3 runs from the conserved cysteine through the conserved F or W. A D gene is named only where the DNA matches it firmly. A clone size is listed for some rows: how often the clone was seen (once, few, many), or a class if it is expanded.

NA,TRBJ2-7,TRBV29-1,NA,CSVEGSFGDEQYF,TGCAGCGTTGAAGGGTCGTTCGGGGACGAGCAGTACTTC
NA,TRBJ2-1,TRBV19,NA,CASSPLGADNEQFF,TGTGCCAGTAGCCCGCTGGGGGCCGACAATGAGCAGTTCTTC
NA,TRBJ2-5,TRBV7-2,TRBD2,CASSLELLSGGGQETQYF,TGTGCCAGCAGCTTAGAACTGCTTAGCGGGGGGGGCCAAGAGACCCAGTACTTC
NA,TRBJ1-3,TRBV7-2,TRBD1,CASGTGLDTIYF,TGTGCCAGCGGGACAGGGTTAGACACCATATATTTT
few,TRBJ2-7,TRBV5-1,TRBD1,CASNSGGVRNEQYF,TGCGCCAGCAACTCAGGGGGCGTAAGGAACGAGCAGTACTTC
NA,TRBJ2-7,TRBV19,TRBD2,CASSTAGVAGSYEQYF,TGTGCCAGTAGTACCGCCGGAGTAGCGGGGTCCTACGAGCAGTACTTC
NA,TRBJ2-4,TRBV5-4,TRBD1,CATHRTGILQNIQYF,TGTGCCACCCATCGGACAGGTATCCTACAAAACATTCAGTACTTC
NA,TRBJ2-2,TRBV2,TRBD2,CASSEWGGGSGELFF,TGTGCCAGCAGTGAATGGGGGGGAGGTAGCGGGGAGCTGTTTTTT
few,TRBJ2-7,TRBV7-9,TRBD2,CASSLTSGTYEQYF,TGTGCCAGCAGCTTAACTAGCGGTACCTACGAGCAGTACTTC
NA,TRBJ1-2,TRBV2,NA,CASRTDKSYGYTF,TGTGCCAGCAGGACCGACAAGTCCTATGGCTACACCTTC
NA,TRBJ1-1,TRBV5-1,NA,CASKRQEDTEAFF,TGCGCCAGCAAGCGACAGGAGGACACTGAAGCTTTCTTT
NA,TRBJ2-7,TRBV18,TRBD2,CASSPRTAGTYEQYF,TGTGCCAGCTCACCACGCACAGCGGGAACCTACGAGCAGTACTTC
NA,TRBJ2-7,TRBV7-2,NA,CASSLNGGPQYF,TGTGCCAGCAGCTTAAACGGCGGCCCGCAGTACTTC
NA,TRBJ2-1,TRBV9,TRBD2,CASSVGAGGGNEQFF,TGTGCCAGCAGCGTAGGCGCGGGGGGTGGAAATGAGCAGTTCTTC
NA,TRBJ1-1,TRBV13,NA,CASSLQGGTEAFF,TGTGCCAGCAGCTTACAAGGGGGCACTGAAGCTTTCTTT
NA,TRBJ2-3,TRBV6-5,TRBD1,CASKQGARDTQYF,TGTGCCAGCAAGCAGGGGGCCAGAGATACGCAGTATTTT
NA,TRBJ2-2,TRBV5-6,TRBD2,CASSLAGVENTGELFF,TGTGCCAGCAGCCTAGCGGGAGTAGAGAACACCGGGGAGCTGTTTTTT
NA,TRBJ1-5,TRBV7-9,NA,CASSRTEFNQPQHF,TGTGCCAGCAGCCGGACAGAGTTCAATCAGCCCCAGCATTTT
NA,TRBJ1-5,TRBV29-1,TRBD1,CSVEGDSSNQPQHF,TGCAGCGTTGAGGGGGACAGCAGTAATCAGCCCCAGCATTTT
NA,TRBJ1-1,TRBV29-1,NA,CSVERLLNTEAFF,TGCAGCGTTGAGAGGCTTCTGAACACTGAAGCTTTCTTT
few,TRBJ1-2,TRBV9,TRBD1,CASSVGDRGYGYTF,TGTGCCAGCAGCGTAGGCGACAGGGGGTATGGCTACACCTTC
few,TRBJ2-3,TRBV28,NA,CASSSGNGNTQYF,TGTGCCAGCAGTTCGGGGAATGGAAATACGCAGTATTTT
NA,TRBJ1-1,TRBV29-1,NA,CSVCQGVTEAFF,TGCAGCGTTTGTCAGGGCGTAACCGAAGCTTTCTTT
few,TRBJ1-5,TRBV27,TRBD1,CASSLGTGEKNQPQHF,TGTGCCAGCAGTTTAGGGACAGGGGAAAAGAATCAGCCCCAGCATTTT
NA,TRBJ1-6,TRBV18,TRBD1,CASSPGQTWDSYNSPLHF,TGTGCCAGCTCCCCGGGACAGACCTGGGACTCCTATAATTCACCCCTCCACTTT
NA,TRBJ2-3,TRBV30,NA,CAWTGADTQYF,TGTGCCTGGACAGGCGCAGATACGCAGTATTTT
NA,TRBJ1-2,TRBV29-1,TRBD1,CSVEARQGAGANYGYTF,TGCAGCGTTGAGGCTCGTCAGGGGGCCGGGGCTAACTATGGCTACACCTTC
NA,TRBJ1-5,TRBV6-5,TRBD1,CASSPGQGAYQPQHF,TGTGCCAGCAGTCCCGGACAGGGGGCTTATCAGCCCCAGCATTTT
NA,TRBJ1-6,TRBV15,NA,CATSRGDRNSPLHF,TGTGCCACCAGCAGAGGTGACAGAAATTCACCCCTCCACTTT
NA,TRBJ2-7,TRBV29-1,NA,CSAAGTPYEQYF,TGCAGCGCCGCGGGAACCCCCTACGAGCAGTACTTC
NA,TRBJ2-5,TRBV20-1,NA,CSASMQETQYF,TGCAGTGCTAGTATGCAAGAGACCCAGTACTTC
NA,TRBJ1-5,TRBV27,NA,CASSFRGVDNQPQHF,TGTGCCAGCAGCTTCAGGGGAGTTGACAATCAGCCCCAGCATTTT
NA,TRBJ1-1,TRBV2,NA,CASSDGQGNTEAFF,TGTGCCAGCAGTGACGGCCAGGGGAACACTGAAGCTTTCTTT
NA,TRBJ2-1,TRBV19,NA,CASSIKRYEQFF,TGTGCCAGTAGTATCAAGCGCTATGAGCAGTTCTTC
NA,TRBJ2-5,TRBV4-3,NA,CASSQEDRGVQTQYF,TGCGCCAGCAGCCAAGAAGATCGGGGAGTCCAGACCCAGTACTTC
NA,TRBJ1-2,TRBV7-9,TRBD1,CASSSGQGDYGYTF,TGTGCCAGCAGCTCGGGACAGGGAGACTATGGCTACACCTTC
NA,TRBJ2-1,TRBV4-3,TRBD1,CASSHQRQGDEQFF,TGCGCCAGCAGCCACCAACGGCAGGGGGATGAGCAGTTCTTC